These 23 T cell receptor beta chains share one sample of origin, sequenced in a study of cytomegalovirus exposure and HLA in healthy donors (TCRdb year 2017). The method behind the library was the immunoSEQ multiplex PCR assay. For the multiplex PCR, a mixture combining 60 forward primers for TCR Vbeta segments and 13 reverse primers for TCR Jbeta segments was used. The source is immuneACCESS, and TCRdb retained only in-frame sequences with V and J called. Part of the clones is not carried over; for the studies checked, unresolved V genes explain less than half of this, and the remainder is unexplained. Present in this sample are around 78,000 clones, approximately 77% of which were seen just once. Clones ranked in the top ten supply 11% of the sample. The specimen was PBMCs. The receptors were gathered from a woman between 35 and 50 years old in good health and CMV-seropositive.

With regard to this clone: Other DNA sequences in this sample translate to the same CDR3. This rearrangement joins TRBV5-1 to TRBJ2-2; 11 positions agree with TRBD2. In germline, CDR1 is SGHRS, CDR2 YFSETQ. There are 16 residues in the CDR3. J was trimmed by 2 bases and V by 4 bases; bases with no gene match: 4. The CDR3 is CASSLLAGVNTGELFF. The CDR3 nucleotides read TGCGCCAGCAGCCTACTAGCGGGGGTAAACACCGGGGAGCTGTTTTTT.

V and J are TRBV6-5 and TRBJ2-7; a weak D match, TRBD2 (5 bases). Germline values: CDR1 MNHEY, CDR2 SVGAGI. V lost 0 bases and J 0 bases, leaving 12 bases between the germline ends. This CDR3 comprises 16 residues. The CDR3 DNA reads as TGTGCCAGCAGTTACTCGCGGAGCGGTAGCTCCTACGAGCAGTACTTC. This translates into CASSYSRSGSSYEQYF.

This rearrangement joins TRBV5-6 to TRBJ2-3; no clear D. V was pared by 4 bases and J by 6 bases, with 12 bases between. This CDR3 has 13 amino acids. Germline-derived CDR1 and CDR2 are SGHDT and YYEEEE. The CDR3 protein is CASSPHVVDTQYF. CDR3 bases: TGTGCCAGCAGCCCCCACGTAGTTGATACGCAGTATTTT.

This clone showed up just once. The CDR3 protein is CASNSGGAGTDTQYF. The DNA of the CDR3 is TGCGCCAGCAATAGCGGAGGGGCTGGCACAGATACGCAGTATTTT. The chain uses TRBV5-1 and TRBJ2-3; D possibly corresponds to TRBD2 (6 bases). Germline lookup yields CDR1 SGHRS and CDR2 YFSETQ. Trimming left V 6 bases short and J 1 base short, with 15 bases between. The CDR3 is made up of 15 amino acids.

In nucleotides, the CDR3 is TGTGCCAGTAGGAGTATTATCTCGGGCAGGGGATATCAGCCCCAGCATTTT. Its protein is CASRSIISGRGYQPQHF. This chain joins TRBV19 and TRBJ1-5; D is perhaps TRBD1 (6 bases). CDR1 and CDR2 from the germline V gene are LNHDA and SQIVND (reference sequence). This CDR3 is 17 amino acids long. The V end was cut by 6 bases, the J end by 5 bases, with 23 bases between.

The rearrangement links TRBV30 to TRBJ1-6; 8 positions match TRBD1. Germline V gene data show CDR1 as GTSNPN and CDR2 as SVGIG (reference sequence). Germline trimming cut 4 bases from V and 0 bases from J; bases unmatched to any gene: 8. CDR3 size: 17 residues. The CDR3 is CAWKAHTGGSYNSPLHF. The CDR3 coding sequence is TGTGCCTGGAAAGCCCATACAGGGGGCTCCTATAATTCACCCCTCCACTTT.

This chain connects TRBV2 to TRBJ1-2, with no clear D. CDR3 length: 13 residues. V lost 8 bases and J lost 3, with 13 bases in between. Germline V gives CDR1 SNHLY, CDR2 FYNNEI. The CDR3 sequence: CASGLVQYYGYTF. Written as DNA, the CDR3 is TGTGCCAGCGGTCTGGTGCAGTACTATGGCTACACCTTC.

The chain joins TRBV7-3 to TRBJ1-1, with TRBD1 as a possible D gene (5 bases). V lost 6 bases, J lost 3 bases, and 14 bases lay in between. CDR1 is SGHTA, CDR2 FQGTGA, per germline. This CDR3 has 14 amino acids. The CDR3 DNA reads as TGTGCCAGCAGTCCCACGGGGGGGGACACTGAAGCTTTCTTT. It is translated as CASSPTGGDTEAFF.

This clone appeared a few times. The chain has TRBV6-6 and TRBJ2-1, with D possibly being TRBD2 (7 bases). The CDR3 covers 16 residues. Trimming took 2 bases from V and 0 from J, leaving 11 bases between them. Germline lookup yields CDR1 MNHNY and CDR2 SVGAGI (reference sequence). The CDR3 loop is CASSYGGGGSYNEQFF. CDR3 DNA: TGTGCCAGCAGTTACGGCGGGGGCGGCTCCTACAATGAGCAGTTCTTC.

The chain carries TRBV30 and TRBJ1-2, with a possible D match to TRBD1 (5 bases). Deletions cut 0 bases from V and 6 bases from J, with 11 bases between. The CDR3 extends over 13 amino acids. Germline CDR1 and CDR2: GTSNPN and SVGIG (reference sequence). As DNA, the CDR3 is TGTGCCTGGAGTGTAAGGCAGGGCCATGGCTACACCTTC. Protein product: CAWSVRQGHGYTF.

This clone came up a few times. The rearrangement links TRBV18 to TRBJ2-1; TRBD2 agrees at 11 bases. Unmatched junction bases numbered 11, after V lost 2 bases and J lost 2 bases. Germline V gene lookup returns CDR1 KGHSH and CDR2 LQKENI. This CDR3 has 19 residues. CDR3 in amino acids: CASSPRGAGTSGTYNEQFF. The CDR3, as DNA: TGTGCCAGCTCACCAAGGGGAGCCGGGACTAGCGGCACCTACAATGAGCAGTTCTTC.

The chain joins TRBV7-2 to TRBJ2-5; no clear D. The CDR3 is 14 residues long. V was clipped by 5 bases and J by 5 bases, with 15 bases between them. Germline-derived CDR1 and CDR2 are SGHTA and FQGNSA. This CDR3 reads CASSPRFAGETQYF. CDR3 nucleotides: TGTGCCAGCAGCCCGCGGTTCGCCGGTGAGACCCAGTACTTC.

The chain combines TRBV7-2 with TRBJ1-2; 11 bases map to TRBD1. This CDR3 has 15 residues. J was trimmed by 7 bases and V by 2 bases; bases with no gene match: 6. In germline, CDR1 is SGHTA, CDR2 FQGNSA. This chain's CDR3 is CASSLIGTGGGGYTF. The DNA of the CDR3 is TGTGCCAGCAGCTTAATAGGGACAGGGGGTGGTGGCTACACCTTC.

This clone has more than one count but fewer than ten. The rearrangement uses TRBV5-6 and TRBJ2-1, with 7 bases that match TRBD1. The germline V gene encodes CDR1 SGHDT and CDR2 YYEEEE. Trimming at V came to 7 bases and at J to 5 bases, leaving 15 bases not matched to a gene. There are 16 residues in the CDR3. CDR3 in DNA: TGTGCCAGCCACCGAGCCGGGACAGCCAGAAACAATGAGCAGTTCTTC. Its protein is CASHRAGTARNNEQFF.

This chain connects TRBV9 to TRBJ2-1; 10 nucleotides agree with TRBD2. Germline CDR1 reads SGDLS; CDR2 reads YYNGEE. CDR3 length: 17 amino acids. The V and J ends lost 3 bases and 2 bases, in that order; junction bases with no gene match: 8. The CDR3 DNA follows: TGTGCCAGCAGCGCGCTAGCGGGAGAGGGAGCCTACAATGAGCAGTTCTTC. This translates into CASSALAGEGAYNEQFF.

The CDR3 DNA reads TGTGCCACCTGGGTCCCAGGGGTGGGCTATGGCTACACCTTC. It specifies CATWVPGVGYGYTF. The chain recombines TRBV28 with TRBJ1-2; possible D gene TRBD1, 6 bases. This CDR3 is 14 amino acids long. CDR1 MDHEN and CDR2 SYDVKM come from the germline V gene. V lost 10 bases, J lost 4 bases, and 19 bases lay in between.

The V gene is TRBV4-1, the J gene TRBJ2-3; 15 nucleotides line up with TRBD2. Germline V gene lookup returns CDR1 MGHRA and CDR2 YSYEKL. The CDR3 totals 21 residues. V gave up 4 bases and J gave up 0 bases; unmatched junction bases: 14. The CDR3 loop is CASSPERTSGRAAQSTDTQYF. The CDR3 DNA follows: TGCGCCAGCAGCCCAGAACGGACTAGCGGGAGGGCCGCCCAGAGCACAGATACGCAGTATTTT.

The gene calls are TRBV18 and TRBJ2-4, with a weak D call TRBD1 (6 bases). V lost 3 bases and J lost 4, with 13 bases in between. In germline, CDR1 is KGHSH, CDR2 LQKENI. The CDR3 totals 15 residues. CDR3 sequence (DNA): TGTGCCAGCTCACCTCGACAGGATTCGAAAAACATTCAGTACTTC. The encoded protein is CASSPRQDSKNIQYF.

The V call is TRBV7-9, the J call TRBJ2-7; D is possibly TRBD1 (6 bases). With 5 bases removed from V and 8 bases from J, the gap between germline ends came to 19 bases. Germline CDR1 reads SEHNR; CDR2 reads FQNEAQ (reference sequence). CDR3 size: 14 residues. The CDR3 DNA reads as TGTGCCAGCAGCCCAGGGGCGGCTTCGGGCCAGCAGTACTTC. Translated, it gives CASSPGAASGQQYF.

The chain recombines TRBV7-2 with TRBJ1-1; 7 bases fit TRBD1. CDR3 length: 14 residues. From germline, CDR1 is SGHTA and CDR2 FQGNSA. V trimming: 5 bases; J trimming: 1 base; junction bases outside the gene matches: 4. The CDR3 spells CASSPGQANTEAFF. The CDR3 nucleotides are TGTGCCAGCAGCCCAGGACAGGCGAACACTGAAGCTTTCTTT.

This chain uses TRBV12-2 with TRBJ2-7; TRBD1, the D gene given by the table, was not confirmed from the DNA. TRBV12-2 is classified as a pseudogene. This CDR3 comprises 14 residues. CDR3 loop: CASPRTGSEYEQYF. DNA for the CDR3: TGTGCAAGTCCTAGGACAGGGTCGGAATACGAGCAGTACTTC.

This chain joins TRBV29-1 and TRBJ2-2; D ambiguous. The V end was cut by 7 bases, the J end by 4 bases, with 7 bases between. This CDR3 spans 11 amino acids. Germline V gene data show CDR1 as SQVTM and CDR2 as ANQGSEA. CDR3 DNA: TGCAGCGCACACGTCACCGGGGAGCTGTTTTTT. It encodes CSAHVTGELFF.

The chain joins TRBV25-1 to TRBJ1-4, with 7 nucleotides matching TRBD1. Looked up from germline, CDR1 is MGHDK and CDR2 is SYGVNS. The CDR3 runs 12 residues. Trimming cost V 8 bases and J 8 bases; bases outside gene matches: 5. CDR3 coding DNA: TGTGCCAGCCGACAGGGCGGGGAAAAACTGTTTTTT. It translates to CASRQGGEKLFF. The full variable domain, with the rest looked up from reference TRBV25-1 and TRBJ1-4, is EADIYQTPRYLVIGTGKKITLECSQTMGHDKMYWYQQDPGMELHLIHYSYGVNSTEKGDLSSESTVSRIRTEHFPLTLESARPSHTSQYLCASRQGGEKLFFGSGTQLSVL.